This T cell receptor (beta chain) originates from a study of vaccination and CD4 T cells after COVID-19. Whole-study context: Culture controls were given either a CEFX pool, an HIV-1 Nef pool, or no peptide.

General study findings and limits: In convalescent patients, 304 of 307 vaccine-specific clones were spike mono-reactive.

CDR3 length: 14 amino acids. The V end was cut by 1 base, the J end by 2 bases, with 8 bases between. CDR1 is SEHNR and CDR2 is FQNEAQ in the germline V gene (reference sequence). Sequenced with the Oncomine TCR Beta short-read assay was DNA taken from cultured CD4+ T cells. TCRdb re-called the PCR reads through MiXCR, storing one row per CDR3 protein. The sample carries about 5,100 distinct CDR3 sequences, over 35% recorded once. This clonotype counts as medium-sized. What it binds is not known. Stated treatment: roughly nine-day PBMC culture with coronavirus spike peptide pools or control peptides (ViraFEST assay). Cultures of PBMCs, approximately 2 million per well, were set up with about 10 IU/ml IL-2 and roughly 9 ug/ml peptide pools.

Sequenced: CD4+ T cells from blood, cultured in vitro. This rearrangement joins TRBV7-9 to TRBJ1-2; D ambiguous. The origin of this receptor is a human donor who had recovered from COVID-19. CDR3 sequence reads: CASSLGPGNYGYTF. In DNA, the CDR3 is TGTGCCAGCAGCTTAGGGCCGGGGAACTATGGCTACACCTTC. The full variable domain, its missing parts supplied by reference TRBV7-9 and TRBJ1-2, is DTGVSQNPRHKITKRGQNVTFRCDPISEHNRLYWYRQTLGQGPEFLTYFQNEAQLEKSRLLSDRFSAERPKGSFSTLEIQRTEQGDSAMYLCASSLGPGNYGYTFGSGTRLTVV.